This T cell receptor (beta chain) is drawn from a study of OX40 agonist ivuxolimab in advanced cancers. Across the study: The drug used for patients, ivuxolimab, was an agonistic anti-OX40 (CD134) antibody. Study-wide findings and caveats: Compared with CD4+, CD8+ T cells on average had more expanded clones. Dosing at 0.1 to 3.0 mg/kg was accompanied by clonal expansion of CD4+ and CD8+ blood T cells by week 6.

The CDR3 consists of 14 residues. Germline V lookup: CDR1 SGHAT, CDR2 FQNNGV. Between the trimmed V and J ends, which lost 3 bases and 5 bases, there was a span of 13 bases. Only in-frame clones appear in the TCRdb table, and some are missing; sequencing was by immunoSEQ multiplex PCR. The table shows tens of thousands of clones, with around 88% occurring only once. About this clone: What it binds is not known.

The chain has TRBV11-2 and TRBJ2-5; D is possibly TRBD1 (6 bases). The source was CD4+ or CD8+ T cells sorted from blood, collected in a trial of the OX40 agonist ivuxolimab. This receptor was obtained from an adult with an advanced solid tumor such as melanoma, head and neck, liver or kidney cancer. The DNA of the CDR3 is TGTGCCAGCAGCTTTAGCAGGGGAATGGAGACCCAGTACTTC. This gives the protein CASSFSRGMETQYF. Using reference TRBV11-2 and TRBJ2-5 for the parts outside the CDR3, the full variable domain is EAGVAQSPRYKIIEKRQSVAFWCNPISGHATLYWYQQILGQGPKLLIQFQNNGVVDDSQLPKDRFSAERLKGVDSTLKIQPAKLEDSAVYLCASSFSRGMETQYFGPGTRLLVL.